Presented here are 28 T cell receptor beta chains from one specimen sequenced in a study of blood T cells in healthy people across ages. It was with a sample-barcoded 5' primer and a J-beta primer mix that a second PCR of roughly 7 to 12 cycles was run. MiXCR was run by TCRdb on the 5' RACE reads, yielding one entry per CDR3 protein. The sample has fewer than 750,000 distinct CDR3 sequences; roughly 48% are singletons. Material for sequencing was blood. The receptors shown here come from a man of 80 years or more in good health.

This chain connects TRBV20-1 to TRBJ2-1, with 9 bases matching TRBD2. The end of the DNA aligns better with TRBJ2-7, so the J call may be wrong. The germline CDR1 and CDR2 sequences are DFQATT and SNEGSKA (reference sequence). The CDR3 is 15 amino acids. In DNA, the CDR3 is TGCAGTGCTTCTAGCGGGGCCACTTACTACAATGAGCAGTACTTC. Translated: CSASSGATYYNEQYF.

Ten or more counts support this clonotype. This sequence joins TRBV7-9 and TRBJ2-1; D perhaps matches TRBD2 (6 bases). This CDR3 is 13 amino acids long. V lost 0 bases to trimming and J lost 10 bases, with 10 bases between them. Germline CDR1 is SEHNR and CDR2 is FQNEAQ (reference sequence). CDR3 DNA: TGTGCCAGCAGCTTAGCGCACCTAGCGGAGCAGTTCTTC. Translated, it gives CASSLAHLAEQFF.

With regard to this clonotype: A much larger clone lies one base from this, so it may be a read error. In DNA, the CDR3 is TGTGCCCGCACCGCCGGGCTGACTAATGAAAAACTGTTTTTT. Residues: CARTAGLTNEKLFF. V usage is TRBV6-6 and J usage is TRBJ1-4; D call uncertain. The CDR3 contains 14 residues. V dropped 11 bases and J dropped 2 bases, with 15 bases sitting between them. Germline V gene lookup returns CDR1 MNHNY and CDR2 SVGAGI (reference sequence).

There are a few counts of this clonotype. V usage is TRBV27 and J usage is TRBJ1-2, with D tentatively TRBD1 (5 bases). The CDR3 consists of 15 residues. Per germline, CDR1 MNHEY and CDR2 SMNVEV (reference sequence). Trimming stripped 6 bases from V and 3 bases from J, with 17 bases between. CDR3 in amino acids: CASRALTEIDYGYTF. In DNA, the CDR3 is TGTGCCAGCAGGGCTTTGACAGAGATAGACTATGGCTACACCTTC.

V is TRBV20-1 and J is TRBJ2-5, with unresolved D. CDR1 and CDR2 from the germline V gene are DFQATT and SNEGSKA (reference sequence). Trimming took off 1 base at V and 5 bases at J, with 14 bases between the two ends. The CDR3 is made up of 14 amino acids. The DNA for the CDR3 is TGCAGTGCTAGAGCTGGTTGGGGTCCCGAGACCCAGTACTTC. It codes for CSARAGWGPETQYF.

The rearrangement links TRBV9 to TRBJ1-1; the D is unclear. Germline assignment: CDR1 SGDLS and CDR2 YYNGEE. The V end was cut by 0 bases, the J end by 0 bases, with 9 bases between. The CDR3 consists of 15 residues. In DNA form, the CDR3 reads TGTGCCAGCAGCGTAGAGGGCACAGTGAACACTGAAGCTTTCTTT. As protein: CASSVEGTVNTEAFF.

The rearrangement joins TRBV12-3 or TRBV12-4 to TRBJ2-3, with 9 bases matching TRBD1. The CDR3 loop spans 15 amino acids. Trimming cost V 8 bases and J 4 bases; bases outside gene matches: 10. DNA of the CDR3: TGTGCCAGCGTAGGGGACAGGGTGGTCGCAGATACGCAGTATTTT. It is translated as CASVGDRVVADTQYF.

Worth noting for this clonotype: At one of its ends the junction is not consistent with the germline gene, which may arise from a read error. The J gene is TRBJ2-7, the V gene TRBV7-7, with 9 nucleotides matching TRBD1. Germline V gene lookup returns CDR1 SSHAT and CDR2 FNYEAQ (reference sequence). The CDR3 consists of 15 residues. CDR3 sequence reads: CASSLGGGTGNEQYF. CDR3 nucleotides: TGTGCTAGCAGCTTAGGGGGTGGGACAGGGAACGAGCAGTACTTC.

The genes are TRBV7-2 and TRBJ2-7; no clear D gene. CDR1 is SGHTA and CDR2 is FQGNSA in the germline V gene. V was shortened by 3 bases and J by 2 bases, with 11 bases between the two germline ends. The CDR3 sequence is 14 residues long. CDR3 sequence (DNA): TGTGCCAGCAGCTTCCACAGTGGGACCTACGAGCAGTACTTC. Residues: CASSFHSGTYEQYF.

This clonotype occurred a few times. This chain uses TRBV2 with TRBJ2-1; D might be TRBD1 (6 bases). Trimming took 4 bases from V and 4 from J, leaving 14 bases between them. The CDR3 loop spans 15 amino acids. Germline V gives CDR1 SNHLY, CDR2 FYNNEI. The CDR3 here is CASSGRTGLYNEQFF. CDR3 nucleotides: TGTGCCAGCAGTGGGAGAACAGGGCTATACAATGAGCAGTTCTTC.

The chain employs TRBV29-1 and TRBJ2-7; TRBD1 agrees at 8 bases. Losses at the gene ends were 3 bases for V and 4 bases for J; bases not matched to a gene: 8. There are 14 residues in the CDR3. The germline V gene has CDR1 SQVTM and CDR2 ANQGSEA. CDR3 residues: CSVESGGRNYEQYF. In DNA, the CDR3 is TGCAGCGTTGAGTCAGGGGGCAGAAATTACGAGCAGTACTTC.

There are a few counts of this clonotype. This chain uses TRBV20-1 with TRBJ1-2; 9 nucleotides line up with TRBD1. Germline V gene lookup returns CDR1 DFQATT and CDR2 SNEGSKA (reference sequence). The CDR3 covers 16 residues. The V segment lost 5 bases and the J segment 8 bases; nucleotides outside the gene matches: 18. The CDR3 is CSAQELLTGTGNGYTF. The CDR3 DNA is TGCAGTGCTCAGGAGCTCCTGACCGGGACAGGGAACGGCTACACCTTC.

The chain employs TRBV28 and TRBJ1-1, with D unresolved. The germline gives CDR1 MDHEN, CDR2 SYDVKM. The CDR3 spans 14 residues. Between the trimmed V and J ends, which lost 6 bases and 5 bases, there was a span of 16 bases. CDR3 in DNA: TGTGCCAGCAGCCCTCGGACCTCCCGGACTGAAGCTTTCTTT. It encodes CASSPRTSRTEAFF.

This chain joins TRBV27 and TRBJ2-5; D remains unclear. V dropped 2 bases and J dropped 2 bases, with 15 bases sitting between them. This CDR3 is 16 amino acids long. Germline CDR1 is MNHEY and CDR2 is SMNVEV (reference sequence). The CDR3: CASSLTVSAVQETQYF. The CDR3 DNA follows: TGTGCCAGCAGTTTAACGGTGTCGGCTGTACAAGAGACCCAGTACTTC.

The V and J genes are TRBV7-9 and TRBJ2-5; weak D call: TRBD2 (5 bases). The CDR3 sequence is 14 residues long. V gave up 1 base and J gave up 5 bases, with 11 bases separating them. Germline-derived CDR1 and CDR2 are SEHNR and FQNEAQ (reference sequence). The CDR3 DNA is TGTGCCAGCAGCTTAGGAGTAGGCGGGGAGACCCAGTACTTC. This gives the protein CASSLGVGGETQYF.

The V call is TRBV7-3, the J call TRBJ2-3; tentatively, D is TRBD2 (6 bases). Between the trimmed V and J ends, which lost 5 bases and 2 bases, there was a span of 14 bases. This CDR3 spans 15 amino acids. In germline, CDR1 is SGHTA, CDR2 FQGTGA. The CDR3 loop is CASSRQGLYTDTQYF. Here the CDR3 DNA reads TGTGCCAGCAGCCGCCAGGGACTTTACACAGATACGCAGTATTTT. Using reference TRBV7-3 and TRBJ2-3 for the parts outside the CDR3, the full variable domain is GAGVSQTPSNKVTEKGKYVELRCDPISGHTALYWYRQSLGQGPEFLIYFQGTGAADDSGLPNDRFFAVRPEGSVSTLKIQRTERGDSAVYLCASSRQGLYTDTQYFGPGTRLTVL.

V and J are TRBV7-3 and TRBJ2-1; D is unresolved. CDR3 length equals 13 residues. Germline CDR1 reads SGHTA; CDR2 reads FQGTGA. Trimming removed 5 bases at V and 3 bases at J, with 8 bases between. CDR3 region: CASSPALYNEQFF. In DNA form, the CDR3 reads TGTGCCAGCAGCCCCGCGCTCTACAATGAGCAGTTCTTC. Together with reference TRBV7-3 and TRBJ2-1, the CDR3 gives the full variable domain: GAGVSQTPSNKVTEKGKYVELRCDPISGHTALYWYRQSLGQGPEFLIYFQGTGAADDSGLPNDRFFAVRPEGSVSTLKIQRTERGDSAVYLCASSPALYNEQFFGPGTRLTVL.

This clonotype occurred a few times. The chain links TRBV5-5 to TRBJ1-5; TRBD1 agrees at 7 bases. The V and J ends lost 3 bases and 1 base, in that order; junction bases with no gene match: 4. Germline assignment: CDR1 SGHKS and CDR2 YYEKEE (reference sequence). The CDR3 is 15 residues long. The CDR3 sequence: CASSWGTESNQPQHF. The CDR3 DNA follows: TGTGCCAGCAGCTGGGGGACAGAAAGCAATCAGCCCCAGCATTTT.

J is TRBJ2-1 and V is TRBV12-3 or TRBV12-4; D assignment may be TRBD1 or TRBD2 (5 bases each). The CDR3 spans 15 residues. Trimming stripped 3 bases from V and 4 bases from J, with 13 bases between. CDR3 amino acids: CASSLGEMGYNEQFF. The CDR3 coding sequence is TGTGCCAGCAGTTTGGGGGAGATGGGTTACAATGAGCAGTTCTTC.

The rearrangement joins TRBV4-3 to TRBJ2-7; D may be TRBD1 (6 bases). The J call is doubtful: the DNA matches TRBJ2-5 better. Per the germline V gene, CDR1 is LGHNA and CDR2 is YSLEER. The CDR3 sequence is 14 residues long. This CDR3 reads CASSQDGQSETQYF. In DNA form, the CDR3 reads TGCGCCAGCAGCCAGGATGGACAGTCAGAGACCCAGTACTTC.

The chain has TRBV24-1 and TRBJ2-5; 11 nucleotides agree with TRBD2. CDR1 is KGHDR and CDR2 is SFDVKD in the germline V gene. Trimming cost V 1 base and J 4 bases; bases outside gene matches: 1. This CDR3 has 15 residues. CDR3 bases: TGTGCCACCAGTGATTTACTAGCGGGAGTAGAGACCCAGTACTTC. Translating gives CATSDLLAGVETQYF.

This clonotype was picked up one time. J is TRBJ2-2 and V is TRBV4-1, with D perhaps TRBD2 (6 bases). The length of the CDR3 is 14 residues. V shed 3 bases and J shed 2 bases, with 7 bases lying between them. Per germline, CDR1 MGHRA and CDR2 YSYEKL. DNA of the CDR3: TGCGCCAGCAGCCAGGAGGGTAACACCGGGGAGCTGTTTTTT. Residues: CASSQEGNTGELFF.

This clonotype came up a few times. J is TRBJ2-1 and V is TRBV27, with a weak D call TRBD2 (5 bases). This CDR3 is built from 15 residues. V shed 5 bases and J shed 6 bases, with 17 bases lying between them. From germline, CDR1 is MNHEY and CDR2 SMNVEV (reference sequence). The CDR3 loop is CASSPTTGYANEQFF. The CDR3 DNA is TGTGCCAGCAGTCCAACGACGGGGTATGCCAATGAGCAGTTCTTC.

The chain joins TRBV29-1 to TRBJ2-7; 7 bases map to TRBD1. V lost 7 bases to trimming and J lost 3 bases; unmatched junction nucleotides: 12. Germline V CDR1 and CDR2: SQVTM, ANQGSEA. This CDR3 has 14 amino acids. The CDR3 reads CSGTGTEGNYEQYF. DNA for the CDR3: TGCAGCGGGACCGGGACAGAGGGCAACTACGAGCAGTACTTC.

This clonotype came up a few times. The V call is TRBV11-1, the J call TRBJ2-3; possibly TRBD1 for D (5 bases). Germline V gene sequence: CDR1 SGHAT, CDR2 FQDESV (reference sequence). The CDR3 is 13 amino acids. V gave up 5 bases and J gave up 7 bases, with 13 bases separating them. For the CDR3, the DNA is TGTGCCAGCAGCGAAGAGACAGCAAATACGCAGTATTTT. Its protein product is CASSEETANTQYF.

The genes are TRBV20-1 and TRBJ2-1, with 11 bases that match TRBD2. Per germline, CDR1 DFQATT and CDR2 SNEGSKA (reference sequence). CDR3 length equals 15 residues. V shed 6 bases and J 7 bases; nucleotides not matched to a gene: 11. CDR3 in amino acids: CSATIAGGPRNEQFF. The CDR3 DNA sequence: TGCAGTGCAACCATAGCGGGAGGGCCACGGAATGAGCAGTTCTTC.

This clonotype has more than one count but fewer than ten. This chain joins TRBV5-1 and TRBJ2-5; tentatively, D is TRBD1 or TRBD2 (5 bases each). This CDR3 region has 13 residues. The germline gives CDR1 SGHRS, CDR2 YFSETQ. The V gene lost 3 bases and the J gene lost 6 bases, with 12 bases spanning the gap. The CDR3 sequence is CASSWEEGQTQYF. CDR3 sequence (DNA): TGCGCCAGCAGCTGGGAAGAGGGGCAGACCCAGTACTTC.

The chain is built from TRBV5-1 and TRBJ2-7; D is ambiguous. Germline V lookup: CDR1 SGHRS, CDR2 YFSETQ. The CDR3 totals 16 residues. V lost 3 bases, J lost 2 bases, and 18 bases lay in between. The CDR3 spells CASSSSAAQLPYEQYF. The CDR3, as DNA: TGCGCCAGCAGCTCATCCGCCGCCCAATTGCCCTACGAGCAGTACTTC.